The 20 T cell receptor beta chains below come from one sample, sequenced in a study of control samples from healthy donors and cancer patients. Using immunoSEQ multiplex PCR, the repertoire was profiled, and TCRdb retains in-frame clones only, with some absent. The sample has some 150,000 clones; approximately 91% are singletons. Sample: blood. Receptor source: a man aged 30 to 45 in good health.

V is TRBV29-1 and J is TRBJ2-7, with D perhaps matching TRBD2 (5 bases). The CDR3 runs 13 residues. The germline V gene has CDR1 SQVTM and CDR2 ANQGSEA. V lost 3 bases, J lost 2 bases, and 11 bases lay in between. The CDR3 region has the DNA TGCAGCGTTGAGGAGGATCAGGCCTACGAGCAGTACTTC. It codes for CSVEEDQAYEQYF.

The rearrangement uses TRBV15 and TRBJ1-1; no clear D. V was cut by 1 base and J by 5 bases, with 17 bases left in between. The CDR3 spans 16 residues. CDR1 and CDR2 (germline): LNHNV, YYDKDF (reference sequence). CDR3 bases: TGTGCCACCAGCAGAGTCCCCCCGGAAATTTGGACTGAAGCTTTCTTT. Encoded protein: CATSRVPPEIWTEAFF.

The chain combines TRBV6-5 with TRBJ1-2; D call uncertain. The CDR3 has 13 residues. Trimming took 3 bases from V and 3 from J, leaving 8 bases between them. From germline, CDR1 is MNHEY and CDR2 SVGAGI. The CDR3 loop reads CASSYGLDYGYTF. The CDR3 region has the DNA TGTGCCAGCAGTTATGGACTGGACTATGGCTACACCTTC.

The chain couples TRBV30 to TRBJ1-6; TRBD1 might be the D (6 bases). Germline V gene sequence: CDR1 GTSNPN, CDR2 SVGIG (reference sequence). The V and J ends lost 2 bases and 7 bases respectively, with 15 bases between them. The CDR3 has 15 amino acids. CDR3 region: CAWSPKDRGNSPLHF. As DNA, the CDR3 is TGTGCCTGGAGTCCGAAGGACAGAGGAAATTCACCCCTCCACTTT.

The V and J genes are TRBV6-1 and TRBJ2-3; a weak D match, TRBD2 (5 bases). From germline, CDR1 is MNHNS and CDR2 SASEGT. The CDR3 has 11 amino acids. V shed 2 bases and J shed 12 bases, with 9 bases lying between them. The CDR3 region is CASSETGIQYF. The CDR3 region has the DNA TGTGCCAGCAGTGAAACGGGAATACAGTATTTT.

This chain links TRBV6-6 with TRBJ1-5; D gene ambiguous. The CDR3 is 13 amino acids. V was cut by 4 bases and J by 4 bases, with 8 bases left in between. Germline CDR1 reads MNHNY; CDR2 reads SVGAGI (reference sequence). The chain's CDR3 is CASSLSWNQPQHF. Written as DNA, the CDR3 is TGTGCCAGCAGTTTAAGTTGGAATCAGCCCCAGCATTTT.

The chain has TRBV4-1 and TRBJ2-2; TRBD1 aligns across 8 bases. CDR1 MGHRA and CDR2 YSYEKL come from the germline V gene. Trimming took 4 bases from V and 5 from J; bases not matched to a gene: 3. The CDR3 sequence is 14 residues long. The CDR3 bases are TGCGCCAGCAGCCGAACAGGGGGGACCGGGGAGCTGTTTTTT. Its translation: CASSRTGGTGELFF.

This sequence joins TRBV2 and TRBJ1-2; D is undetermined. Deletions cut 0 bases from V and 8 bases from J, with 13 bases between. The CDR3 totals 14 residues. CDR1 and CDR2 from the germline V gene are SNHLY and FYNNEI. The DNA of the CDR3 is TGTGCCAGCAGTGAAGCGCGGGGATCGGGGGGCTACACCTTC. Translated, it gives CASSEARGSGGYTF.

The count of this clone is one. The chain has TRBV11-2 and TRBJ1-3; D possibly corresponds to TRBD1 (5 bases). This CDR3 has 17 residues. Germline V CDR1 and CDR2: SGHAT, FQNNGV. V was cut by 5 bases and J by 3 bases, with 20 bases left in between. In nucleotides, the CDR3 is TGTGCCAGCAGCGCTACCCTGGGACGGAGAGTTGGAAACACCATATATTTT. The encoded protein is CASSATLGRRVGNTIYF.

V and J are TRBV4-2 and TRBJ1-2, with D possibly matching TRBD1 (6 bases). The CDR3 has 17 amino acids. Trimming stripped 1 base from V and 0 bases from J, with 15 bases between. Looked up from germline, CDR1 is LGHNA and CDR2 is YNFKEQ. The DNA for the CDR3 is TGTGCCAGCAGCCAAGCGCAACAGGGAGCCCCTAACTATGGCTACACCTTC. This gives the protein CASSQAQQGAPNYGYTF.

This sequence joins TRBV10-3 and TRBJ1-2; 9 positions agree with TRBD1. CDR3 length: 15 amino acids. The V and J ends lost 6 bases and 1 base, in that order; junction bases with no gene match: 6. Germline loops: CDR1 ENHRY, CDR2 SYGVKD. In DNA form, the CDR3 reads TGTGCCATCAGCAACCCGGGACAGGGTAACTATGGCTACACCTTC. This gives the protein CAISNPGQGNYGYTF.

For the CDR3, the DNA is TGTGCCAGCAGCCCCCAGGGGATAACGAGCTCCTACGAGCAGTACTTC. Protein sequence: CASSPQGITSSYEQYF. The V and J genes are TRBV11-2 and TRBJ2-7; possible D gene TRBD1, 6 bases. Per germline, CDR1 SGHAT and CDR2 FQNNGV. This CDR3 is built from 16 residues. The V end was cut by 5 bases, the J end by 0 bases, with 17 bases between.

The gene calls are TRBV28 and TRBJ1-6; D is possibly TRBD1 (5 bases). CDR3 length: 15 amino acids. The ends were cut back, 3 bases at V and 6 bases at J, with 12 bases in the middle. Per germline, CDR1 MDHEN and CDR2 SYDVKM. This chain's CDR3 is CASSFVGGSNSPLHF. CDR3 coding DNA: TGTGCCAGCAGTTTCGTTGGGGGTAGTAATTCACCCCTCCACTTT.

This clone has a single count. The CDR3 coding sequence is TGTGCCAGCAGCCAAGATCGGGGGAACACAGATACGCAGTATTTT. It translates to CASSQDRGNTDTQYF. The genes are TRBV3-1 (or the pseudogene TRBV3-2) and TRBJ2-3, with D maybe TRBD2 (6 bases). Germline CDR1 LGHDT, CDR2 YNNKEL (reference sequence). The CDR3 spans 15 residues. The germline V and J ends were trimmed by 0 bases and 2 bases, with 9 bases remaining between them.

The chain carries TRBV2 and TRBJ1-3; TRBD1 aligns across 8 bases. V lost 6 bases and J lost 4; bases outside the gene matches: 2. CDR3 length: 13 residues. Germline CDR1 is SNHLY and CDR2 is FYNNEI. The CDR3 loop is CASRRQGGNTIYF. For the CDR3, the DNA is TGTGCCAGCAGGAGACAGGGGGGAAACACCATATATTTT.

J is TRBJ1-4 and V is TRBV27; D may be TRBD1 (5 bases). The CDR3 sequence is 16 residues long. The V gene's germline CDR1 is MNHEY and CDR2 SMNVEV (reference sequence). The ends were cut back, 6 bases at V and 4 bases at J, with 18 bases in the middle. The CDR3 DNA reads TGTGCCAGCAGCTTCCAGAGGGGCGGACGTAATGAAAAACTGTTTTTT. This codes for CASSFQRGGRNEKLFF. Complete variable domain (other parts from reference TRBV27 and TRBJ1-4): EAQVTQNPRYLITVTGKKLTVTCSQNMNHEYMSWYRQDPGLGLRQIYYSMNVEVTDKGDVPEGYKVSRKEKRNFPLILESPSPNQTSLYFCASSFQRGGRNEKLFFGSGTQLSVL.

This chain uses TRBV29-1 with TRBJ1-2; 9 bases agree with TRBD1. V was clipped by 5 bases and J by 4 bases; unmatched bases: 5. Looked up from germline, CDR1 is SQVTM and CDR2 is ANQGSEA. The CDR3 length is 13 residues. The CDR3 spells CSVKGQGTYGYTF. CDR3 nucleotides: TGCAGCGTTAAGGGACAGGGAACCTATGGCTACACCTTC. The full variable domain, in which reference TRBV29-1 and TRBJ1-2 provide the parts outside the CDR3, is SAVISQKPSRDICQRGTSLTIQCQVDSQVTMMFWYRQQPGQSLTLIATANQGSEATYESGFVIDKFPISRPNLTFSTLTVSNMSPEDSSIYLCSVKGQGTYGYTFGSGTRLTVV.

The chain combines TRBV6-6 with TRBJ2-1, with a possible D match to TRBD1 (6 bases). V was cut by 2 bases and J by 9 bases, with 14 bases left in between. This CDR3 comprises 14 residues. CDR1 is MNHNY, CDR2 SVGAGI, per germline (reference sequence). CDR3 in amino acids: CASSYATLGGEQFF. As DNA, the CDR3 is TGTGCCAGCAGTTACGCAACCTTAGGGGGTGAGCAGTTCTTC.

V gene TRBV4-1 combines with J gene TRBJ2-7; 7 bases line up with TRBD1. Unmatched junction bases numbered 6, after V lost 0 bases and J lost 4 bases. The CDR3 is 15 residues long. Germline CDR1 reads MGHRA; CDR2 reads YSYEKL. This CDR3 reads CASSQDRGQTYEQYF. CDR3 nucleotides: TGCGCCAGCAGCCAAGACCGGGGACAGACTTACGAGCAGTACTTC.

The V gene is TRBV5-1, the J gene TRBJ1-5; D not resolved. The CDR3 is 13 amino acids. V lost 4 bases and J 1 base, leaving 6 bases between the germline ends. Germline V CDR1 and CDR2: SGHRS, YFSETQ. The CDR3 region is CASSQDSNQPQHF. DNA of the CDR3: TGCGCCAGCAGCCAGGACAGCAATCAGCCCCAGCATTTT.